The rows below give T cell receptor beta chains drawn from one sample of a study of vaccination and CD4 T cells after COVID-19. TCRdb called the PCR reads again in MiXCR, with one record for every CDR3 protein. The sample lists tens of thousands of distinct CDR3 sequences, about 50% occurring once. The specimen was CD4+ T cells from blood, collected about 7 months after SARS-CoV-2 vaccination. These receptors all stem from a human donor who had recovered from COVID-19. The CDR3 runs from the conserved cysteine through the conserved F or W. The D gene is left open where the match is weak. The size entry is marked missing in some rows and otherwise reads once, few, many or a size class.

>NA|TRBV6-2/TRBV6-3|NA|TRBJ2-2
CASSSAFRQGIGELFF
TGTGCCAGCAGTTCCGCCTTTAGGCAGGGGATAGGGGAGCTGTTTTTT
>NA|TRBV20-1|TRBD1|TRBJ1-2
CSARDHRGTGGYTF
TGCAGTGCTAGAGATCATAGGGGGACAGGTGGCTACACCTTC
>NA|TRBV28|NA|TRBJ1-2
CASRGWGAMDYGYTF
TGTGCCAGCAGGGGGTGGGGGGCTATGGACTATGGCTACACCTTC
>NA|TRBV20-1|NA|TRBJ2-3
CSARAGGLTDTQYF
TGCAGTGCTAGAGCGGGCGGCCTCACAGATACGCAGTATTTT
>NA|TRBV19|TRBD1|TRBJ2-1
CASSPRTGSYNEQFF
TGTGCCAGTAGTCCCAGGACAGGCTCCTACAATGAGCAGTTCTTC
>NA|TRBV6-1|NA|TRBJ2-7
CASSDLYEQYF
TGTGCCAGCAGCGACCTCTACGAGCAGTACTTC
>few|TRBV20-1|TRBD1|TRBJ1-2
CSAAPTGGRGYTF
TGCAGTGCTGCCCCGACAGGGGGCAGAGGCTACACCTTC
>NA|TRBV7-9|NA|TRBJ1-6
CASGFLGIGNSPLHF
TGTGCCAGCGGATTTCTTGGAATTGGGAATTCACCCCTCCACTTT
>once|TRBV5-4|TRBD2|TRBJ2-7
CASSLDAAGVREQYF
TGTGCCAGCAGCTTGGATGCAGCGGGAGTACGAGAGCAGTACTTC
>few|TRBV20-1|TRBD2|TRBJ2-1
CSARPAGGTHNEQFF
TGCAGTGCTAGGCCAGCGGGAGGGACGCACAATGAGCAGTTCTTC
>once|TRBV7-9|NA|TRBJ1-6
CASSLVWGTHLDSPLHF
TGTGCCAGCAGCTTAGTTTGGGGGACCCACCTGGATTCACCCCTCCACTTT
>few|TRBV20-1|TRBD2|TRBJ2-7
CSASPSGKGEQYF
TGCAGTGCTAGCCCTAGCGGGAAAGGCGAGCAGTACTTC
>NA|TRBV12-3/TRBV12-4|NA|TRBJ1-1
CASSSTGGYTEAFF
TGTGCCAGCAGTTCGACCGGGGGGTACACTGAAGCTTTCTTT
>NA|TRBV28|TRBD2|TRBJ2-2
CASGLAGVAGELFF
TGTGCCAGCGGACTAGCGGGAGTAGCCGGGGAGCTGTTTTTT
>NA|TRBV18|TRBD1|TRBJ2-7
CASSPPGTGSYEQYF
TGTGCCAGCTCACCCCCCGGGACAGGGTCCTACGAGCAGTACTTC
>NA|TRBV4-3|NA|TRBJ2-7
CASSQGWGYEQYF
TGCGCCAGCAGCCAAGGGTGGGGCTACGAGCAGTACTTC
>few|TRBV20-1|NA|TRBJ2-1
CSASPHQPLNEQFF
TGCAGTGCTAGCCCCCATCAACCCCTCAATGAGCAGTTCTTC
>few|TRBV20-1|NA|TRBJ2-7
CSAAPLVYEQYF
TGCAGTGCTGCCCCACTAGTTTACGAGCAGTACTTC
>NA|TRBV20-1|NA|TRBJ2-5
CSASGVGGEQTQYF
TGCAGTGCTAGTGGGGTGGGCGGCGAGCAGACCCAGTACTTC
>NA|TRBV27|TRBD2|TRBJ2-7
CASSLNGGALTEQYF
TGTGCCAGCAGTTTAAACGGGGGGGCGCTTACCGAGCAGTACTTC
>NA|TRBV20-1|TRBD1|TRBJ2-3
CSARSDRGRSDTQYF
TGCAGTGCTAGGTCGGACAGGGGGCGATCAGATACGCAGTATTTT
>NA|TRBV20-1|NA|TRBJ2-3
CSAAPSTSGRDTQYF
TGCAGTGCTGCCCCGTCGACATCCGGTAGGGATACGCAGTATTTT
>once|TRBV29-1|TRBD2|TRBJ2-1
CSVEAGTSGSDEQFF
TGCAGCGTTGAAGCCGGGACTAGCGGGAGCGATGAGCAGTTCTTC
>few|TRBV7-9|NA|TRBJ2-7
CASSSTGEQYF
TGTGCCAGCAGCTCCACCGGGGAGCAGTACTTC
>NA|TRBV12-3/TRBV12-4|NA|TRBJ1-5
CASSLLGVSNQPQHF
TGTGCCAGCAGTTTATTGGGGGTAAGCAATCAGCCCCAGCATTTT
>NA|TRBV19|TRBD1|TRBJ1-6
CASRSSRGESYNSPLHF
TGTGCCAGTAGATCGAGCAGGGGGGAATCCTATAATTCACCCCTCCACTTT
>few|TRBV15|TRBD1|TRBJ2-5
CATSRDGRGRRETQYF
TGTGCCACCAGCAGAGATGGCAGGGGGCGACGCGAGACCCAGTACTTC
>NA|TRBV6-2/TRBV6-3|NA|TRBJ2-1
CASGEVYNEQFF
TGTGCCAGCGGGGAGGTCTACAATGAGCAGTTCTTC
>few|TRBV27|NA|TRBJ1-6
CASRAGTGHNSPLHF
TGTGCCAGCAGAGCCGGGACGGGACATAATTCACCCCTCCACTTT
>NA|TRBV7-9|NA|TRBJ2-2
CASRPIAGTQNTGELFF
TGTGCCAGCAGGCCGATTGCGGGGACCCAGAACACCGGGGAGCTGTTTTTT
>NA|TRBV19|NA|TRBJ2-1
CASSAGPYNEQFF
TGTGCCAGTAGTGCCGGGCCTTACAATGAGCAGTTCTTC
>NA|TRBV28|NA|TRBJ1-3
CASSGAGYTIYF
TGTGCCAGCAGCGGAGCAGGGTACACCATATATTTT
>few|TRBV7-9|NA|TRBJ2-1
CASSLEALFSYNEQFF
TGTGCCAGCAGCTTAGAGGCTCTGTTCTCCTACAATGAGCAGTTCTTC
>NA|TRBV7-8|NA|TRBJ1-6
CASSLGRRGPKGSPLHF
TGTGCCAGCAGCCTCGGGCGACGGGGGCCTAAAGGGTCACCCCTCCACTTT
>NA|TRBV6-1|TRBD2|TRBJ2-7
CANSASSGGGYEQYF
TGTGCCAACAGTGCCTCTAGCGGGGGAGGTTACGAGCAGTACTTC
>NA|TRBV25-1|NA|TRBJ2-5
CASSDRTGVETQYF
TGTGCCAGCAGTGACCGGACGGGGGTGGAGACCCAGTACTTC
>NA|TRBV4-1|NA|TRBJ2-5
CASSLTPGAAETQYF
TGCGCCAGCAGCCTCACCCCTGGAGCTGCAGAGACCCAGTACTTC
>NA|TRBV20-1|TRBD1|TRBJ2-3
CSASFGTGGTDTQYF
TGCAGTGCTAGCTTCGGGACAGGGGGCACAGATACGCAGTATTTT
>NA|TRBV20-1|TRBD1|TRBJ1-2
CSARSSGGARDGYTF
TGCAGTGCTAGATCCTCAGGGGGGGCCCGGGATGGCTACACCTTC
>NA|TRBV6-2/TRBV6-3|NA|TRBJ2-6
CASSWGDSGANVLTF
TGTGCCAGCAGTTGGGGGGACTCTGGGGCCAACGTCCTGACTTTC
>few|TRBV27|TRBD1|TRBJ2-7
CASSLWDRPYEQYF
TGTGCCAGCAGTCTATGGGACAGGCCCTACGAGCAGTACTTC
>NA|TRBV7-6|NA|TRBJ2-7
CASSFQWSYEQYF
TGTGCTAGCAGCTTCCAGTGGTCCTACGAGCAGTACTTC
>NA|TRBV6-1|NA|TRBJ2-3
CASRTLADTQYF
TGTGCCAGTCGGACACTAGCAGATACGCAGTATTTT